These 28 T cell receptor beta chains came from one sample sequenced in a study of lymphopenia after photon versus proton radiotherapy. The table came from immunoSEQ multiplex PCR; TCRdb's copy has only in-frame clones and leaves some out. The sample has about 24,000 clones, about 82% seen once. The source was peripheral blood, collected from a patient treated with proton-based radiotherapy. The receptors were gathered from a woman in her 70s with pancreatic cancer.

This chain links TRBV11-2 with TRBJ2-3; no firm D call. Trimming left V 10 bases short and J 4 bases short, with 18 bases between. The germline gives CDR1 SGHAT, CDR2 FQNNGV. This CDR3 has 14 amino acids. Written as DNA, the CDR3 is TGTGCCACTACGTTTAAGGTGGAACCAGATACGCAGTATTTT. This encodes CATTFKVEPDTQYF.

V is TRBV30 and J is TRBJ1-5, with 10 bases aligning to TRBD1. Looked up from germline, CDR1 is GTSNPN and CDR2 is SVGIG (reference sequence). The V and J ends lost 2 bases and 7 bases, in that order; junction bases with no gene match: 8. There are 15 residues in the CDR3. CDR3 amino acids: CAWSSGGDRGQPQHF. CDR3 DNA sequence: TGTGCCTGGAGTAGTGGGGGGGACAGGGGACAGCCCCAGCATTTT. Full variable domain (outside the CDR3, taken from reference TRBV30 and TRBJ1-5): SQTIHQWPATLVQPVGSPLSLECTVEGTSNPNLYWYRQAAGRGLQLLFYSVGIGQISSEVPQNLSASRPQDRQFILSSKKLLLSDSGFYLCAWSSGGDRGQPQHFGDGTRLSIL.

The chain couples TRBV5-1 to TRBJ2-3; 8 bases map to TRBD2. J was trimmed by 0 bases and V by 1 base; bases with no gene match: 10. The CDR3 is made up of 18 amino acids. The germline gives CDR1 SGHRS, CDR2 YFSETQ. In DNA form, the CDR3 reads TGCGCCAGCAGCTTGAGCCCTAGCGGGCCCAGTAGCACAGATACGCAGTATTTT. Translation: CASSLSPSGPSSTDTQYF.

This clone was counted a single time. This chain uses TRBV7-2 with TRBJ1-5; D perhaps matches TRBD1 (6 bases). Germline V gives CDR1 SGHTA, CDR2 FQGNSA. The CDR3 sequence is 16 residues long. Trimming pared 2 bases from V and 3 bases from J, leaving 14 bases between. CDR3 amino acids: CASSLTGNSANQPQHF. The CDR3 DNA reads TGTGCCAGCAGCTTAACAGGGAATAGTGCCAATCAGCCCCAGCATTTT. The full variable domain, in which reference TRBV7-2 and TRBJ1-5 provide the parts outside the CDR3, is GAGVSQSPSNKVTEKGKDVELRCDPISGHTALYWYRQSLGQGLEFLIYFQGNSAPDKSGLPSDRFSAERTGGSVSTLTIQRTQQEDSAVYLCASSLTGNSANQPQHFGDGTRLSIL.

As regards this clone: Given a much more abundant clone one base away, this may be a read error. The same CDR3 can be traced to other DNA sequences in this sample. DNA of the CDR3: TGTGCCAGCAGTTTAGGACAGGGAGGAAATCAGCCCCAGCATTTT. Translated, it gives CASSLGQGGNQPQHF. The rearrangement uses TRBV28 and TRBJ1-5; 8 bases align to TRBD1. The germline gives CDR1 MDHEN, CDR2 SYDVKM. The CDR3 length is 15 residues. V lost 2 bases, J lost 4 bases, and 4 bases stayed unmatched.

The chain carries TRBV7-2 and TRBJ2-5, with D possibly being TRBD1 (6 bases). The CDR3 has 16 amino acids. CDR1 is SGHTA, CDR2 FQGNSA, per germline. Deletions cut 4 bases from V and 0 bases from J, with 15 bases between. CDR3 protein: CASSSGAGANQETQYF. CDR3 nucleotides: TGTGCCAGCAGCTCAGGGGCAGGGGCGAACCAAGAGACCCAGTACTTC. Full variable domain (rest looked up from reference TRBV7-2 and TRBJ2-5): GAGVSQSPSNKVTEKGKDVELRCDPISGHTALYWYRQSLGQGLEFLIYFQGNSAPDKSGLPSDRFSAERTGGSVSTLTIQRTQQEDSAVYLCASSSGAGANQETQYFGPGTRLLVL.

V gene TRBV7-3 combines with J gene TRBJ2-5, with 8 bases that match TRBD2. The CDR3 has 15 residues. With V trimmed by 4 bases and J by 2 bases, 6 bases remained unmatched. From germline, CDR1 is SGHTA and CDR2 FQGTGA. CDR3 loop: CASSSGLAGQETQYF. For the CDR3, the DNA is TGTGCCAGCAGCTCAGGTCTAGCGGGTCAAGAGACCCAGTACTTC.

The chain has TRBV4-3 and TRBJ2-7; tentatively, D is TRBD1 (5 bases). Per germline, CDR1 LGHNA and CDR2 YSLEER. There are 14 residues in the CDR3. Deletions cut 0 bases from V and 5 bases from J, with 11 bases between. The CDR3 region has the DNA TGCGCCAGCAGCCAAGAAGGCAGGGCGAACGAGCAGTACTTC. Residues: CASSQEGRANEQYF.

J is TRBJ1-4 and V is TRBV4-1; D may be TRBD1 (6 bases). V lost 0 bases and J 0 bases, leaving 14 bases between the germline ends. The germline V gene has CDR1 MGHRA and CDR2 YSYEKL. This CDR3 has 18 amino acids. CDR3 loop: CASSQDRFRGATNEKLFF. Here the CDR3 DNA reads TGCGCCAGCAGCCAAGATCGTTTCAGGGGAGCAACTAATGAAAAACTGTTTTTT.

The chain has TRBV11-2 and TRBJ2-3; D remains unclear. The CDR3 has 14 residues. V was clipped by 8 bases and J by 2 bases, with 14 bases between them. Germline CDR1 reads SGHAT; CDR2 reads FQNNGV. The CDR3 reads CASSPWVITDTQYF. Written as DNA, the CDR3 is TGTGCCAGCTCTCCTTGGGTGATCACAGATACGCAGTATTTT.

The chain recombines TRBV18 with TRBJ1-1; D unresolved. V lost 6 bases, J lost 0 bases, and 11 bases lay in between. The CDR3 spans 14 residues. CDR1 KGHSH and CDR2 LQKENI come from the germline V gene. The CDR3 bases are TGTGCCAGCTCTTTCCTTGACCTGAACACTGAAGCTTTCTTT. It translates to CASSFLDLNTEAFF.

The chain recombines TRBV9 with TRBJ2-7, with a possible D match to TRBD2 (5 bases). From germline, CDR1 is SGDLS and CDR2 YYNGEE. The CDR3 runs to 14 residues. V shed 3 bases and J shed 4 bases, with 14 bases lying between them. This CDR3 is CASSGPGLDYEQYF. DNA of the CDR3: TGTGCCAGCAGCGGGCCAGGACTTGATTACGAGCAGTACTTC. The whole variable domain, filled in from reference TRBV9 and TRBJ2-7, reads DSGVTQTPKHLITATGQRVTLRCSPRSGDLSVYWYQQSLDQGLQFLIQYYNGEERAKGNILERFSAQQFPDLHSELNLSSLELGDSALYFCASSGPGLDYEQYFGPGTRLTVT.

A few counts support this clone. The rearrangement links TRBV11-2 to TRBJ2-4, with D hard to call. V lost 7 bases and J lost 7, with 17 bases in between. Germline values: CDR1 SGHAT, CDR2 FQNNGV. The CDR3 has 14 residues. CDR3 protein: CASTQSYGGNIQYF. CDR3 sequence (DNA): TGTGCCAGCACCCAGTCGTACGGTGGGAACATTCAGTACTTC.

This clone was seen once. The rearrangement uses TRBV7-9 and TRBJ2-1; D may be TRBD2 (5 bases). Per the germline V gene, CDR1 is SEHNR and CDR2 is FQNEAQ (reference sequence). V was trimmed by 5 bases and J by 0 bases, leaving 14 bases between them. CDR3 length: 16 residues. Here the CDR3 DNA reads TGTGCCAGCAGCGAGACGGGGAGTAGCTCCTACAATGAGCAGTTCTTC. Protein sequence: CASSETGSSSYNEQFF.

The V call is TRBV1, the J call TRBJ2-7; no check of the table's D call, TRBD1, against the DNA was made. TRBV1 is noted as a pseudogene. The CDR3 is 15 residues long. The CDR3 DNA reads as TGCACCAGCAGCAACGTAGGCTGGGCCACCTACGAGCAGTACTTC. Its protein product is CTSSNVGWATYEQYF.

The chain couples TRBV2 to TRBJ1-2; 8 bases are shared with TRBD1. The CDR3 has 13 amino acids. CDR1 is SNHLY and CDR2 is FYNNEI in the germline V gene. V dropped 4 bases and J dropped 8; count of bases not matched to a gene: 6. Here the CDR3 reads CASSVNRGKGYTF. The CDR3 region has the DNA TGTGCCAGCAGTGTTAACAGGGGGAAAGGCTACACCTTC.

The CDR3 nucleotides read TGCGCCAGCAGCCCCGGACAGGGCGTTTATTCCTACGAGCAGTACTTC. Protein: CASSPGQGVYSYEQYF. This sequence joins TRBV5-1 and TRBJ2-7; 8 nucleotides align to TRBD1. V trimming: 4 bases; J trimming: 1 base; junction bases outside the gene matches: 10. This CDR3 comprises 16 residues. The germline V gene encodes CDR1 SGHRS and CDR2 YFSETQ.

This chain connects TRBV11-3 to TRBJ2-1; no definite D call. The germline CDR1 and CDR2 sequences are SGHNT and YENEEA. V lost 0 bases, J lost 9 bases, and 12 bases lay in between. The CDR3 contains 14 residues. The CDR3: CASSLDGRPGEQFF. DNA of the CDR3: TGTGCCAGCAGCTTAGATGGCCGTCCCGGTGAGCAGTTCTTC.

The chain joins TRBV4-3 to TRBJ2-7; the D gene could be TRBD1 or TRBD2 (6 bases each). V gave up 0 bases and J gave up 4 bases, with 13 bases separating them. CDR1 LGHNA and CDR2 YSLEER come from the germline V gene. CDR3 length equals 15 residues. The CDR3 spells CASSQDLRGRYEQYF. The CDR3 DNA sequence: TGCGCCAGCAGCCAAGATCTGAGGGGGAGGTACGAGCAGTACTTC.

The genes are TRBV5-1 and TRBJ2-5, with 12 bases that match TRBD2. Germline V gene data show CDR1 as SGHRS and CDR2 as YFSETQ. CDR3 length: 18 residues. After removal of 4 bases from V and 4 bases from J, the junction contained 14 bases not matched to a gene. The CDR3 region has the DNA TGCGCCAGCAGCCCGCGGGCCAGAGGACTAGCGGGATCAGAGACCCAGTACTTC. Protein: CASSPRARGLAGSETQYF.

The CDR3 DNA follows: TGTGCCAGTAGTATTGAACAGGACTACTCTGGAAACACCATATATTTT. Protein product: CASSIEQDYSGNTIYF. The chain carries TRBV19 and TRBJ1-3, with D perhaps TRBD1 (5 bases). The V gene's germline CDR1 is LNHDA and CDR2 SQIVND (reference sequence). V gave up 3 bases and J gave up 0 bases, with 12 bases separating them. The CDR3 has 16 residues. The variable domain in full, completed from reference TRBV19 and TRBJ1-3, reads DGGITQSPKYLFRKEGQNVTLSCEQNLNHDAMYWYRQDPGQGLRLIYYSQIVNDFQKGDIAEGYSVSREKKESFPLTVTSAQKNPTAFYLCASSIEQDYSGNTIYFGEGSWLTVV.

This rearrangement joins TRBV11-1 to TRBJ2-7; D may be TRBD2 (5 bases). The CDR3 runs to 13 residues. The V and J ends lost 5 bases and 1 base respectively, with 9 bases between them. Germline V gene data show CDR1 as SGHAT and CDR2 as FQDESV (reference sequence). The CDR3 reads CASSQLESYEQYF. The CDR3 DNA is TGTGCCAGCAGCCAACTAGAGTCCTACGAGCAGTACTTC.

The V gene is TRBV9, the J gene TRBJ2-7; 11 bases align to TRBD2. Germline V gene sequence: CDR1 SGDLS, CDR2 YYNGEE. V was clipped by 1 base and J by 3 bases; unmatched bases: 0. The CDR3 spans 14 residues. The CDR3 sequence: CASSVLAGGYEQYF. Here the CDR3 DNA reads TGTGCCAGCAGCGTACTAGCGGGAGGCTACGAGCAGTACTTC.

The V gene is TRBV2, the J gene TRBJ1-5; D is possibly TRBD1 (6 bases). Germline loops: CDR1 SNHLY, CDR2 FYNNEI. Trimming shortened V by 5 bases and J by 6 bases, and 8 bases separated the two germline ends. The CDR3 contains 12 residues. CDR3 amino acids: CASSTDSQPQHF. The CDR3 nucleotides read TGTGCCAGCAGTACGGACAGTCAGCCCCAGCATTTT.

This clone was detected only a few times. V is TRBV19 and J is TRBJ1-4; D not resolved. The CDR3 loop spans 13 amino acids. Germline assignment: CDR1 LNHDA and CDR2 SQIVND (reference sequence). Trimming left V 7 bases short and J 8 bases short, with 14 bases between. CDR3 in amino acids: CASTSAEWEKLFF. The DNA for the CDR3 is TGTGCCAGTACCTCAGCGGAGTGGGAAAAACTGTTTTTT. The entire variable domain, with the rest obtained from reference TRBV19 and TRBJ1-4, is as follows: DGGITQSPKYLFRKEGQNVTLSCEQNLNHDAMYWYRQDPGQGLRLIYYSQIVNDFQKGDIAEGYSVSREKKESFPLTVTSAQKNPTAFYLCASTSAEWEKLFFGSGTQLSVL.

The chain links TRBV29-1 to TRBJ2-3; the D is unclear. Trimming took off 0 bases at V and 10 bases at J, with 14 bases between the two ends. Germline V gene sequence: CDR1 SQVTM, CDR2 ANQGSEA. The CDR3 consists of 13 residues. Written as DNA, the CDR3 is TGCAGCGTTGAAGATACAGAACGCCGTCCGCAGTATTTT. Encoded protein: CSVEDTERRPQYF.

The chain joins TRBV5-1 to TRBJ2-3, with a possible D match to TRBD1 (6 bases). The CDR3 totals 14 residues. V lost 5 bases to trimming and J lost 7 bases, with 17 bases between them. The germline gives CDR1 SGHRS, CDR2 YFSETQ. CDR3 nucleotide sequence: TGCGCCAGCAGGAGGGGGACAACTGATTATACGCAGTATTTT. It specifies CASRRGTTDYTQYF.

This clone was seen a handful of times. V gene TRBV5-4 combines with J gene TRBJ2-3; D may be TRBD1 (6 bases). This CDR3 comprises 15 residues. Germline CDR1 SGHNT, CDR2 YYREEE (reference sequence). V lost 2 bases and J 0 bases, leaving 10 bases between the germline ends. The CDR3 DNA is TGTGCCAGCAGCTTAAGGACAGTTAGCACAGATACGCAGTATTTT. It encodes CASSLRTVSTDTQYF.